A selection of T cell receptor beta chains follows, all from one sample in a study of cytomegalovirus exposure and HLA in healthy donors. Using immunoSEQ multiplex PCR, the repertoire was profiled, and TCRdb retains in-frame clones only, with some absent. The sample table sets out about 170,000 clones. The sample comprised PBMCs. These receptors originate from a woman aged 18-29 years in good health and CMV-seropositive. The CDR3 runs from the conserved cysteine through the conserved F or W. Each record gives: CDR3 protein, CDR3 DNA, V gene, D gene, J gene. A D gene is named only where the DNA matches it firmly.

CDR3aa: CASSPMDRVGYTF
CDR3nt: TGCGCCAGCAGCCCAATGGACAGGGTCGGCTACACCTTC
v_gene: TRBV5-1
d_gene: TRBD1
j_gene: TRBJ1-2

CDR3aa: CASSFGSRETQYF
CDR3nt: TGTGCCAGCAGTTTCGGGAGTCGAGAGACCCAGTACTTC
v_gene: TRBV27
d_gene: -
j_gene: TRBJ2-5

CDR3aa: CAAQGAGEQYF
CDR3nt: TGTGCCGCGCAGGGGGCGGGAGAGCAGTACTTC
v_gene: TRBV27
d_gene: TRBD1
j_gene: TRBJ2-7

CDR3aa: CASSPSSSTDTQYF
CDR3nt: TGTGCCAGCTCACCGTCCTCTAGCACAGATACGCAGTATTTT
v_gene: TRBV18
d_gene: -
j_gene: TRBJ2-3

CDR3aa: CASRSTGQVYGYTF
CDR3nt: TGTGCCAGCAGATCAACAGGGCAGGTCTATGGCTACACCTTC
v_gene: TRBV28
d_gene: -
j_gene: TRBJ1-2

CDR3aa: CASSLEGWEMNEQYF
CDR3nt: TGCGCCAGCAGCTTGGAAGGCTGGGAGATGAACGAGCAGTACTTC
v_gene: TRBV5-1
d_gene: -
j_gene: TRBJ2-7

CDR3aa: CASSLRGLAGGTDTQYF
CDR3nt: TGCGCCAGCAGCTTACGGGGACTAGCGGGGGGAACAGATACGCAGTATTTT
v_gene: TRBV5-1
d_gene: TRBD2
j_gene: TRBJ2-3

CDR3aa: CASSQGASPRYYNEQFF
CDR3nt: TGCGCCAGCAGCCAGGGGGCAAGCCCTAGGTACTACAATGAGCAGTTCTTC
v_gene: TRBV4-1
d_gene: -
j_gene: TRBJ2-1

CDR3aa: CASSLSVDAYEQYF
CDR3nt: TGTGCCAGCAGTTTATCGGTAGATGCCTACGAGCAGTACTTC
v_gene: TRBV27
d_gene: -
j_gene: TRBJ2-7

CDR3aa: CASSLIIGTGDFAGEKLFF
CDR3nt: TGCGCCAGCAGCCTTATCATCGGGACAGGGGACTTTGCGGGTGAAAAACTGTTTTTT
v_gene: TRBV4-3
d_gene: TRBD1
j_gene: TRBJ1-4

CDR3aa: CASSLYRDNQPQHF
CDR3nt: TGCGCCAGCAGCCTTTACAGGGACAATCAGCCCCAGCATTTT
v_gene: TRBV4-1
d_gene: -
j_gene: TRBJ1-5

CDR3aa: CASSYSSDSGTF
CDR3nt: TGTGCCAGCAGTTACTCGAGTGACAGCGGGACCTTC
v_gene: TRBV6-5
d_gene: -
j_gene: TRBJ1-2

CDR3aa: CASSLGSGQGAWNEQFF
CDR3nt: TGTGCCAGCAGCTTGGGTTCTGGACAGGGGGCTTGGAATGAGCAGTTCTTC
v_gene: TRBV5-6
d_gene: TRBD1
j_gene: TRBJ2-1

CDR3aa: CASSAPGTSGGTDTQYF
CDR3nt: TGTGCCAGCAGCGCCCCCGGGACTAGCGGGGGCACAGATACGCAGTATTTT
v_gene: TRBV9
d_gene: TRBD2
j_gene: TRBJ2-3

CDR3aa: CASSAGFNQPQHF
CDR3nt: TGTGCCAGCAGTGCGGGTTTCAATCAGCCCCAGCATTTT
v_gene: TRBV2
d_gene: -
j_gene: TRBJ1-5

CDR3aa: CASSQDMGAAFGQPQHF
CDR3nt: TGCGCCAGCAGCCAGGATATGGGGGCAGCCTTCGGTCAGCCCCAGCATTTT
v_gene: TRBV4-3
d_gene: -
j_gene: TRBJ1-5

CDR3aa: CASSSLTSDYGYTF
CDR3nt: TGTGCCAGCAGTTCGCTTACTAGCGACTATGGCTACACCTTC
v_gene: TRBV27
d_gene: -
j_gene: TRBJ1-2

CDR3aa: CAISLGLAGGSYNEQFF
CDR3nt: TGTGCCATTTCCCTGGGCCTAGCGGGTGGATCCTACAATGAGCAGTTCTTC
v_gene: TRBV15
d_gene: TRBD2
j_gene: TRBJ2-1

CDR3aa: CASRWGGSNQPQHF
CDR3nt: TGTGCCAGCAGGTGGGGGGGGTCCAATCAGCCCCAGCATTTT
v_gene: TRBV28
d_gene: -
j_gene: TRBJ1-5

CDR3aa: CASRELGSTANTEAFF
CDR3nt: TGTGCCAGTAGAGAACTAGGGTCGACGGCGAACACTGAAGCTTTCTTT
v_gene: TRBV19
d_gene: -
j_gene: TRBJ1-1

CDR3aa: CASSYTDSPLYEQYF
CDR3nt: TGTGCCAGCAGTTATACCGACAGTCCTCTTTACGAGCAGTACTTC
v_gene: TRBV27
d_gene: -
j_gene: TRBJ2-7